This T cell receptor (beta chain) was identified in a study of T cell repertoires in cytomegalovirus infection. TCRdb analysed the reads with MiXCR anew, one entry per CDR3 protein. The sample shows about 260,000 distinct CDR3 sequences, about 13% of them seen only once. Whole-study results and caveats: Public TCR beta family frequency separated CMV-and-HLA carriers, including in an independent cohort. HLA-C-restricted, CMV-specific TCR beta clonotypes were dominant ex vivo.

For this clonotype: No antigen is known for it.

The CDR3 has 12 amino acids. V lost 6 bases and J lost 8; bases outside the gene matches: 6. Source material: PBMCs. The V and J genes are TRBV12-3 or TRBV12-4 and TRBJ1-2; 7 bases are shared with TRBD1. The sequence was collected from a human donor in good health (CMV status not recorded). Some clones in this sample may be carry-over from other donors' samples. The CDR3 region has the DNA TGTGCCAGCAGCCCCTACAGGGGCGGCTACACCTTC. Its translation: CASSPYRGGYTF.